This T cell receptor beta chain was recovered during a study of OX40 agonist ivuxolimab in advanced cancers. In the study overall: Patients were roughly 83% male with ages about 20 to 79, mean approximately 62.

CDR3 size: 18 residues. The V gene's germline CDR1 is LNHDA and CDR2 SQIVND (reference sequence). Trimming removed 6 bases from V and 4 bases from J, with 25 bases in between. Study results and caveats: At doses 0.1 to 3.0 mg/kg, CD4+ and CD8+ clones expanded. Not determined was the antigen specificity of the expanded peripheral T cells.

Regarding this clone: Antigen unknown.

Autoimmune disease history or systemic immunosuppression excluded patients. Clones were read by immunoSEQ multiplex PCR, and TCRdb kept only the in-frame ones, dropping some. The sample has under 70,000 clones; about 80% are singletons. The specimen comprised CD4+ or CD8+ T cells sorted from blood, sampled in a trial of the OX40 agonist ivuxolimab. This receptor was identified in an adult with an advanced solid tumor such as melanoma, head and neck, liver or kidney cancer. This chain joins TRBV19 and TRBJ2-1; D might be TRBD2 (5 bases). The CDR3 reads CASRKEGGRGPWYNEQFF. Written as DNA, the CDR3 is TGTGCCAGTAGAAAAGAGGGCGGTCGTGGACCCTGGTACAATGAGCAGTTCTTC. The entire variable domain, with the rest obtained from reference TRBV19 and TRBJ2-1, is as follows: DGGITQSPKYLFRKEGQNVTLSCEQNLNHDAMYWYRQDPGQGLRLIYYSQIVNDFQKGDIAEGYSVSREKKESFPLTVTSAQKNPTAFYLCASRKEGGRGPWYNEQFFGPGTRLTVL.